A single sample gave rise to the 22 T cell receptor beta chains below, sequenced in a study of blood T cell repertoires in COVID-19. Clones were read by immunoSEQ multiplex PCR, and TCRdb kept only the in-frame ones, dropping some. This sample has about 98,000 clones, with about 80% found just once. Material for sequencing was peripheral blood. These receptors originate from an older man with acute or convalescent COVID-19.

CDR3 region: CASSIVGTDSKLFF. The CDR3 region has the DNA TGTGCCAGTAGTATTGTGGGGACAGATTCGAAACTGTTTTTT. The chain uses TRBV19 and TRBJ1-4; the match to TRBD1 covers 7 bases. V shed 3 bases, J shed 11 bases, and the junction held 9 bases outside the gene matches. The CDR3 is 14 amino acids. Germline V gives CDR1 LNHDA, CDR2 SQIVND (reference sequence).

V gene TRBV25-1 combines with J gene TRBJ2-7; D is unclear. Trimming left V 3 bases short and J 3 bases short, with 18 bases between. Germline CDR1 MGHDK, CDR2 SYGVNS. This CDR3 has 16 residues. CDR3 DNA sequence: TGTGCCAGCAGTGATTCCTCTCGGCAGGCCGACTACGAGCAGTACTTC. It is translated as CASSDSSRQADYEQYF.

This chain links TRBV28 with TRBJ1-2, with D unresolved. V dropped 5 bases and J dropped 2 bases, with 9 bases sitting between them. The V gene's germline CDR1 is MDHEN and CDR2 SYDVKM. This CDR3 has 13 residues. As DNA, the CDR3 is TGTGCCAGCAGTCGGCGGGGAAACTATGGCTACACCTTC. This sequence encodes CASSRRGNYGYTF.

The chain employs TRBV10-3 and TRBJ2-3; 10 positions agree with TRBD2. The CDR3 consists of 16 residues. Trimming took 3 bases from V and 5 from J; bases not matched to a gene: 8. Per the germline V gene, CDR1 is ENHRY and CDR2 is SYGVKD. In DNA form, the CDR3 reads TGTGCCATCAGTGAACTCGCTAGCGGGAGAGGAGATACGCAGTATTTT. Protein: CAISELASGRGDTQYF.

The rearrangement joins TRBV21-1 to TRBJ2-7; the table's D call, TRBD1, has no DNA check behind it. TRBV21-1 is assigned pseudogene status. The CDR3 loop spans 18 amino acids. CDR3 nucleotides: TGTGCCAGCAGCAAACTGGAGGACAGGCCCTTCACCCGAAACGAGCAGTACTTC. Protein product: CASSKLEDRPFTRNEQYF.

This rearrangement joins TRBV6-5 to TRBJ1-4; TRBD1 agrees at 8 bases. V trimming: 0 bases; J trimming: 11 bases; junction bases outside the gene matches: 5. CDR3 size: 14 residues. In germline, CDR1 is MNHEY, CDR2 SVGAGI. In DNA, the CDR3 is TGTGCCAGCAGTTACTCGTCAGGGGGCTACAAACTGTTTTTT. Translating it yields CASSYSSGGYKLFF.

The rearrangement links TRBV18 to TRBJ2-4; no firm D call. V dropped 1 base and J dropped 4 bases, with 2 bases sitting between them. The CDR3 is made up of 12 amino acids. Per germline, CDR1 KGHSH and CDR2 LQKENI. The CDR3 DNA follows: TGTGCCAGCTCACCACTAAAAAACATTCAGTACTTC. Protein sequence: CASSPLKNIQYF.

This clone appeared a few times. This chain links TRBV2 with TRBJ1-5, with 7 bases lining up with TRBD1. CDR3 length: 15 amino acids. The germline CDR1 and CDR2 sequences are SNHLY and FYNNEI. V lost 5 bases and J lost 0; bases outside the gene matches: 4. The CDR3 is CASSRDSNSNQPQHF. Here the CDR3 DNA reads TGTGCCAGCAGTAGGGACAGCAATAGCAATCAGCCCCAGCATTTT.

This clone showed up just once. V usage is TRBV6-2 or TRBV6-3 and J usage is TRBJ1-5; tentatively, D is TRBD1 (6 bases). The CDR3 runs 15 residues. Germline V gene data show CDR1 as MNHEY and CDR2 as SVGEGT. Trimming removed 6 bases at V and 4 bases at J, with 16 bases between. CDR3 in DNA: TGTGCCAGCAGGTACCGGGACACCGTGAATCAGCCCCAGCATTTT. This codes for CASRYRDTVNQPQHF.

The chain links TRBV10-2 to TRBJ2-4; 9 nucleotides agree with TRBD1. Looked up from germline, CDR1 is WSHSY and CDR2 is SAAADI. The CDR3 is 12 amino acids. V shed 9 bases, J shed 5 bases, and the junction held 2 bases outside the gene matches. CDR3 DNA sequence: TGCGCCAGTCGGACAGGGGAAAACATTCAGTACTTC. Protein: CASRTGENIQYF.

CDR3 nucleotide sequence: TGTGCCAGCAGTTACTCACTAGCGGGAGGGCTCGCGAACACCGGGGAGCTGTTTTTT. Translated, it gives CASSYSLAGGLANTGELFF. This chain joins TRBV6-2 or TRBV6-3 and TRBJ2-2; the match to TRBD2 covers 13 bases. Germline CDR1 and CDR2: MNHEY and SVGEGT. The junction had 4 bases not matched to a gene; V was cut back by 0 bases and J by 0 bases. The CDR3 spans 19 residues.

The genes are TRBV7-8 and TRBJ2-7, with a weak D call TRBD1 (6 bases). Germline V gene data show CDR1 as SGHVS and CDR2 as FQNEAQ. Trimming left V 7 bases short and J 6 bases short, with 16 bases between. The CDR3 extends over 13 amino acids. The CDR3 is CASTDRNGFEQYF. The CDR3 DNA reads TGTGCCAGCACCGACAGGAACGGCTTCGAGCAGTACTTC.

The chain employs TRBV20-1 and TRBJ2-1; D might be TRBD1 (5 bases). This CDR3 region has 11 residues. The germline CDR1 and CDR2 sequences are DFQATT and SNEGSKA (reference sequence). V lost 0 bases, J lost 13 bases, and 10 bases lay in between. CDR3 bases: TGCAGTGCTAGAGAGGGGCCAATTCAGTTCTTC. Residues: CSAREGPIQFF.

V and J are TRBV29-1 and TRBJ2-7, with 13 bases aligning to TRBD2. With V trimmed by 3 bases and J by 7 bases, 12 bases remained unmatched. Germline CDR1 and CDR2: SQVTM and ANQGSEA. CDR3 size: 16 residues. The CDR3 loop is CSVEAGTSGTFREQYF. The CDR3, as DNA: TGCAGCGTTGAGGCCGGGACTAGCGGGACTTTCCGAGAGCAGTACTTC.

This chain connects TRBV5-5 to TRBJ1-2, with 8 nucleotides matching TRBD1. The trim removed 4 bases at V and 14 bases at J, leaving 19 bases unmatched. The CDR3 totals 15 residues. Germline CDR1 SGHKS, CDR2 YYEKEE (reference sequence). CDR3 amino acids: CASSLLTTGAATGTF. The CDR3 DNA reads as TGTGCCAGCAGCCTTCTAACGACAGGGGCGGCCACTGGTACCTTC.

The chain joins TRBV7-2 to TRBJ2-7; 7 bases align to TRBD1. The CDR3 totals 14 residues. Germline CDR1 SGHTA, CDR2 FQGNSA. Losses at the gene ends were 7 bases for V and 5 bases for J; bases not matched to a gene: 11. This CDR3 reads CASMGDRDGHEQYF. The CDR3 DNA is TGTGCCAGCATGGGGGACAGAGATGGGCACGAGCAGTACTTC.

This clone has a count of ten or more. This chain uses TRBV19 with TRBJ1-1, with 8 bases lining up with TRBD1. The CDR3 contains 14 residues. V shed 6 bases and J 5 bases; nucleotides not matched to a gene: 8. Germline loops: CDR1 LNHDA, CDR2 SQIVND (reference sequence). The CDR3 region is CASRFTQGGTEAFF. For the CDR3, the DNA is TGTGCCAGTAGATTCACACAGGGGGGAACTGAAGCTTTCTTT.

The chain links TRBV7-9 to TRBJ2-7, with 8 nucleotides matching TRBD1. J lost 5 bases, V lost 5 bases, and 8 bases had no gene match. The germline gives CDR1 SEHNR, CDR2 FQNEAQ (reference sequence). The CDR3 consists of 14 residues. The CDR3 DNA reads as TGTGCCAGCAGCAGCACGGACAGGGTAAACGAGCAGTACTTC. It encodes CASSSTDRVNEQYF.

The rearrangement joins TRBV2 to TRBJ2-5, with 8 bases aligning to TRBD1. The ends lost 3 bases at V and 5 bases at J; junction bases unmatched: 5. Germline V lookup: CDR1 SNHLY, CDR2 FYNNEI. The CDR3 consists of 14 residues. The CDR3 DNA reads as TGTGCCAGCAGTGATAGGACAGGGCGGGAGACCCAGTACTTC. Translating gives CASSDRTGRETQYF.

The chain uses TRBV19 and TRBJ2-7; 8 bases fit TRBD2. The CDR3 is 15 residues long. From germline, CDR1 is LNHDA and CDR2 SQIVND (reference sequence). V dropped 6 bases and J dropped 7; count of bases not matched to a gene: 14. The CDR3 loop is CASSILPGLEGEQYF. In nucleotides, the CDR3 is TGTGCCAGTAGCATTCTTCCGGGACTAGAGGGGGAGCAGTACTTC. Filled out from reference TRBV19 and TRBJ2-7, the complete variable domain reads DGGITQSPKYLFRKEGQNVTLSCEQNLNHDAMYWYRQDPGQGLRLIYYSQIVNDFQKGDIAEGYSVSREKKESFPLTVTSAQKNPTAFYLCASSILPGLEGEQYFGPGTRLTVT.

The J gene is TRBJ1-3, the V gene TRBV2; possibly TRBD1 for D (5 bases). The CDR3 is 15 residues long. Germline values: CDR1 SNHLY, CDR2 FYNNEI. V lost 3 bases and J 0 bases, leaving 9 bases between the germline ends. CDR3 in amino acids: CASSDRARSGNTIYF. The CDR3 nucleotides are TGTGCCAGCAGTGACAGGGCCCGCTCTGGAAACACCATATATTTT.

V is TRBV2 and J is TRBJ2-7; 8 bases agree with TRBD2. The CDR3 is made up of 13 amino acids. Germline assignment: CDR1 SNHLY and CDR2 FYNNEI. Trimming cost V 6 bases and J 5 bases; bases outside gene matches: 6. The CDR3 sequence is CASRREGSHEQYF. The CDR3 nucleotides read TGTGCCAGCAGACGGGAGGGCAGCCACGAGCAGTACTTC.